Listed below are T cell receptor beta chains from one sample, sequenced in a study of human T cells and chemical hapten exposure. Each CDR3 protein gets one entry after TCRdb re-called the RACE reads with MiXCR. The sample includes roughly 130,000 distinct CDR3 sequences, around 8.3% of them seen just once. The sequenced sample consisted of whole blood. These TCRs come from a male donor in good health. Some clones in this sample may be carry-over from other donors' samples. Both conserved end residues are part of each CDR3. Each record gives: J gene, D gene, V gene, clone size, CDR3 DNA, CDR3 protein. D genes are given only for firm matches. The listing skips clone size in some rows; elsewhere it reads once, few, many or a size class.

TRBJ2-5 NA TRBV13 NA TGTGCCAGCAGCTTTTGGGGGAAGGAAAAGGAGACCCAGTACTTC CASSFWGKEKETQYF
TRBJ1-1 NA TRBV6-1 few TGTGCCAGCAGGGTTTTGACAGTACAGAACACTGAAGCTTTCTTT CASRVLTVQNTEAFF
TRBJ1-1 NA TRBV7-3 few TGTGCCAGCAGCTTAACTACAGGCCCCGGGACCACTGAAGCTTTCTTT CASSLTTGPGTTEAFF
TRBJ2-2 TRBD2 TRBV20-1 many TGCAGTGCCACAACGGGTGGCAGCGGGAGGTCTGGGGAGCTGTTTTTT CSATTGGSGRSGELFF
TRBJ2-5 NA TRBV5-8 few TGTGCCAGCAGCTTGGGACATATCCAAGAGACCCAGTACTTC CASSLGHIQETQYF
TRBJ2-1 NA TRBV20-1 NA TGCAGTGCTAGAGATAGCGGAAGCTCCTACAATGAGCAGTTCTTC CSARDSGSSYNEQFF
TRBJ2-6 NA TRBV6-1 many TGTGCCAGCAGTGAGAGTGAAACTGGGGCCAACGTCCTGACTTTC CASSESETGANVLTF
TRBJ1-1 TRBD1 TRBV20-1 few TGCAGTTCCGGGACAGTAAGGGGTACTGAAGCTTTCTTT CSSGTVRGTEAFF
TRBJ1-1 NA TRBV6-2/TRBV6-3 few TGTGCCAGCAGTTACTCGATGGGAGGGATTTACACTGAAGCTTTCTTT CASSYSMGGIYTEAFF
TRBJ1-6 NA TRBV12-5 once TGTGCTAGTGGTTTGGACCAGCCGGCGAGCGGTCGTGATTCACCCCTCCACTTT CASGLDQPASGRDSPLHF
TRBJ2-7 TRBD1 TRBV14 NA TGTGCCAGCAGCCAATATGACAGGGGTGAGCAGTACTTC CASSQYDRGEQYF
TRBJ1-1 NA TRBV12-3/TRBV12-4 few TGTGCCAGCAGCCCGGGCGTCGGTGAAGCTTTCTTT CASSPGVGEAFF
TRBJ1-2 NA TRBV7-9 many TGTGCCAGCAGCTTAACATTTAACTATGGCTACACCTTC CASSLTFNYGYTF
TRBJ2-3 TRBD2 TRBV3-1 few TGTGCCAGCAGCCAAACTAGCGGGGGGTTCACAGATACGCAGTATTTT CASSQTSGGFTDTQYF
TRBJ2-1 TRBD2 TRBV10-3 NA TGTGCCATCAGTGAGTCGATCGCGGGGGGCGGGGAGCAGTTCTTC CAISESIAGGGEQFF
TRBJ1-4 NA TRBV7-9 many TGTGCCAGCAGCTTAGTAGGGGCCGAATTGGGAGAAAAACTGTTTTTT CASSLVGAELGEKLFF